This T cell receptor beta chain was observed in a study of CD8+CD57+ T cells in acquired aplastic anemia. Germline CDR1 and CDR2: SGHVS and FNYEAQ. V was trimmed by 1 base and J by 7 bases, leaving 19 bases between them. CDR3 length equals 16 residues. Genomic DNA provided the template from which TCR beta VDJ and CDR3 profiles were obtained. TCRdb ran MiXCR on the reads and lists one entry per CDR3 protein. This sample carries approximately 380,000 distinct CDR3 sequences, roughly 68% of them seen once, and the ten largest clones take under 5%. Broader study findings: The study identified twenty-nine CD8+ CDR3 sequences shared by patients and controls.

This clonotype was observed once. Its cognate antigen is unknown. This chain connects TRBV7-6 to TRBJ2-5; tentatively, D is TRBD2 (5 bases). The clonotype was recovered from a human donor in good health, serving as a control. Sequencing input: sorted CD4+, CD8+, or CD8+CD57+ T cells (not recorded which) from PBMCs. The CDR3 region is CASSLERGGSRGTQYF. CDR3 bases: TGTGCCAGCAGCTTAGAACGGGGTGGGTCACGAGGGACCCAGTACTTC.